Described below is a single T cell receptor (beta chain) sequence and its context. This entry is derived from a study of blood T cell repertoires in COVID-19. Study details: COVID-19 samples collected from the United States, Italy and Spain covered acute and convalescent phases. T cells, B-cell-depleted T cells, or PBMCs provided the cDNA or gDNA that served as material.

This CDR3 is built from 12 residues. CDR1 is KGHSH and CDR2 is LQKENI in the germline V gene. With V trimmed by 11 bases and J by 8 bases, 7 bases remained unmatched. As handled by the study authors: Amplification with reference gene primers provided the estimates of nucleated cell counts. Only in-frame clones appear in the TCRdb table, and some are missing; sequencing was by immunoSEQ multiplex PCR. V and J calls and clone size are copied from that table; D and trimming were computed from the DNA. The table lists over 250,000 clones, about 88% of them singletons. The receptor was derived from a man in his sixties who had recovered from COVID-19. The chain recombines TRBV18 with TRBJ1-4; 8 bases line up with TRBD1. The sample consisted of peripheral blood. DNA of the CDR3: TGTGCCTGCGGACAGGGAGGAGAAAAACTGTTTTTT. Translating it yields CACGQGGEKLFF.